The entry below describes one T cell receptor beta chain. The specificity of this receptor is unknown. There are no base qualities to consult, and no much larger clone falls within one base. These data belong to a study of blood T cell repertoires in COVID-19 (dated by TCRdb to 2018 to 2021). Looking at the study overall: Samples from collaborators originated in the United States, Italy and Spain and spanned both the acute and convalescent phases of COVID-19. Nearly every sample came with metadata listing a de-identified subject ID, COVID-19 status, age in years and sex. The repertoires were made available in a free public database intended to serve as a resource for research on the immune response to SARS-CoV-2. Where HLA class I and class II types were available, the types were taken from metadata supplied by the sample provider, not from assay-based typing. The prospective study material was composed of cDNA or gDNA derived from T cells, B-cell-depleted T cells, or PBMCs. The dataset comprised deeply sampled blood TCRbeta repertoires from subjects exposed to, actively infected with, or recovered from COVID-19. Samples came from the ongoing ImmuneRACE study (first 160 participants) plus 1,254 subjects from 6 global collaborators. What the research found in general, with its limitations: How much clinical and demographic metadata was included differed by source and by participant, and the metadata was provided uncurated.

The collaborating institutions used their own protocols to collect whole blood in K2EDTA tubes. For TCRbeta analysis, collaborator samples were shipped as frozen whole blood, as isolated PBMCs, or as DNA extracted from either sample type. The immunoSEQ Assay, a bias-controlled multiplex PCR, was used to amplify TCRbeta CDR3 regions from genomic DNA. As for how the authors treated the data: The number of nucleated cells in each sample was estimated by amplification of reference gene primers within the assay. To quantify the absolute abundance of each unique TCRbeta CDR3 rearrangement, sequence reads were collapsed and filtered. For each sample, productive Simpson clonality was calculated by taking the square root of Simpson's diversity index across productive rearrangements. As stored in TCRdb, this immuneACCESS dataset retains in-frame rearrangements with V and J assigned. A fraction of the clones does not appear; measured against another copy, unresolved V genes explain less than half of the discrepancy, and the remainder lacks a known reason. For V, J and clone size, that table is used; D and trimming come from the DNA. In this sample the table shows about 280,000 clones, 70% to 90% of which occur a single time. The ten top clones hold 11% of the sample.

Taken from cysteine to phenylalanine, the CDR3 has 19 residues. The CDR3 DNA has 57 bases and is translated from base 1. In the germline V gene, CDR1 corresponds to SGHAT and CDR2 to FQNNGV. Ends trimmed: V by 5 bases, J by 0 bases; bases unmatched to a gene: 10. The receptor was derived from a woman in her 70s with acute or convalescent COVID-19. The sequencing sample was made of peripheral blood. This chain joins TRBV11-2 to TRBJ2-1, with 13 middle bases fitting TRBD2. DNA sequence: TGTGCCAGCAGCATACGGACTAGCGGGGGCCTTAGCTCCTACAATGAGCAGTTCTTC. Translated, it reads CASSIRTSGGLSSYNEQFF.